Following are 6 T cell receptor beta chains from one sample sequenced in a study of blood T cell repertoires in COVID-19. Assay: immunoSEQ multiplex PCR; the TCRdb copy retains only in-frame clones and omits some. This sample carries about 180,000 clones, about 85% of them seen once, and the ten largest clones take over 5%. Sequencing input: peripheral blood. The receptors here all came from a woman in her fifties or sixties with COVID-19, enrolled during active disease.

This clone was found once. J is TRBJ1-2 and V is TRBV19, with 7 nucleotides matching TRBD1. Trimming removed 4 bases from V and 4 bases from J; junction bases left unmatched: 6. This CDR3 comprises 14 residues. The germline CDR1 and CDR2 sequences are LNHDA and SQIVND (reference sequence). The CDR3 region is CASSTGQAPYGYTF. The CDR3 DNA is TGTGCCAGTAGTACTGGACAGGCGCCCTATGGCTACACCTTC.

This sequence joins TRBV19 and TRBJ2-6; a weak D match, TRBD2 (6 bases). The CDR3 has 15 amino acids. CDR1 and CDR2 from the germline V gene are LNHDA and SQIVND (reference sequence). V lost 3 bases, J lost 1 base, and 7 bases lay in between. The CDR3 loop reads CASSIRGSGANVLTF. CDR3 in DNA: TGTGCCAGTAGTATTCGGGGGTCTGGGGCCAACGTCCTGACTTTC.

The chain links TRBV29-1 to TRBJ2-1; a weak D match, TRBD2 (6 bases). The CDR3 has 15 residues. The germline CDR1 and CDR2 sequences are SQVTM and ANQGSEA. The V end was cut by 0 bases, the J end by 5 bases, with 14 bases between. The CDR3: CSVEDGKRADNEQFF. The CDR3 nucleotides are TGCAGCGTTGAAGATGGGAAGCGGGCCGACAATGAGCAGTTCTTC.

In its sample, this clone was seen a few times. CDR3 in amino acids: CASSQGWTGSYEQYF. The DNA for the CDR3 is TGCGCCAGCAGCCAAGGTTGGACAGGGTCCTACGAGCAGTACTTC. This rearrangement joins TRBV4-1 to TRBJ2-7, with 8 bases identical to TRBD1. With V trimmed by 1 base and J by 1 base, 3 bases remained unmatched. Germline V CDR1 and CDR2: MGHRA, YSYEKL. The CDR3 runs to 15 residues.

This clone appeared a single time. The V gene is TRBV25-1, the J gene TRBJ2-1; D perhaps matches TRBD2 (6 bases). V lost 11 bases and J 6 bases, leaving 11 bases between the germline ends. The length of the CDR3 is 11 residues. Germline-derived CDR1 and CDR2 are MGHDK and SYGVNS. The CDR3 DNA reads as TGTGCCGAAGGGCGGGGCAATGAGCAGTTCTTC. Amino acids: CAEGRGNEQFF.

The rearrangement uses TRBV3-1 (or the pseudogene TRBV3-2) and TRBJ2-2; TRBD1 aligns across 7 bases. The germline CDR1 and CDR2 sequences are LGHDT and YNNKEL (reference sequence). V was clipped by 7 bases and J by 6 bases; unmatched bases: 11. This CDR3 is 15 amino acids long. The CDR3 region has the DNA TGTGCCAGCATCGGACAGGTGGGGGCCCCCGGGGAGCTGTTTTTT. It encodes CASIGQVGAPGELFF.